The present entry profiles one T cell receptor beta chain with its context. The antigen is undetermined. The CDR3 has 20 amino acids. From germline, CDR1 is MDHEN and CDR2 SYDVKM. Reanalyzing the 5' RACE reads, TCRdb keeps one entry per CDR3 protein, without DNA. The table lists about 260,000 distinct CDR3 sequences. The data originate from a study of T cells expressing NK-cell markers. The study, taken as a whole, reports: In roughly six donors, dominant CD3+CD56+NKG2C+ clonotypes ranked among the top 10 CD8+ clonotypes. In four donors, dominant clonotypes made up about 25-65% of CD3+CD56-NKG2C+ cells.

The rearrangement uses TRBV28 and TRBJ2-1; TCRdb selects TRBD2, and the lack of DNA leaves this call unchecked. Sequenced material: blood T cells: a sorted CD56 or NKG2C T cell subset, CD4+ or CD8+ T cells, or bulk PBMC T cells (not recorded which). The sequence was collected from a man between 18 and 35 years old in good health. The CDR3 protein is CASSYRTSGSFSGAYNEQFF.